This T cell receptor (beta chain) was documented in a study of blood T cells in healthy people across ages. Broader study findings: Strong correlation was found linking TCR beta diversity to naive T cell percentage. The study could not conclusively compare naive and antigen-experienced cells, given its unsorted PBMCs. A roughly linear fall in TCR beta diversity per million T cells was seen with increasing age.

This clonotype was recorded many times. Antigen specificity is unknown. The CDR3 contains 12 residues. Germline CDR1 and CDR2: SQVTM and ANQGSEA. Primed by a sample-barcoded 5' primer and a J-beta primer mix, a second PCR proceeded for 7 to 11 cycles. Every single cDNA molecule received a tag from a template-switch adaptor with 12 random nucleotides. TCRdb ran MiXCR on the 5' RACE reads and lists one entry per CDR3 protein. The sample lists around 650,000 distinct CDR3 sequences, roughly 32% seen once, with over 15% in the top ten. The material sequenced was blood. This chain links TRBV29-1 with TRBJ2-5, with D possibly being TRBD1 (5 bases). The closer fit of TRBJ2-7 to the DNA end suggests the J call may be wrong. This receptor was identified in a woman aged 80 or older in good health. The CDR3 region has the DNA TGCAGCGTTGTGGTGGGGCAAGTCGAGCAGTACTTC. It translates to CSVVVGQVEQYF.